What follows describes a single T cell receptor beta chain. V lost 2 bases to trimming and J lost 8 bases; unmatched junction nucleotides: 6. CDR3 length: 14 residues. Germline assignment: CDR1 SGHRS and CDR2 YFSETQ. This specimen comes from a study of cytomegalovirus exposure and HLA in healthy donors. PCR involved 60 Vbeta and 13 Jbeta primers. Produced via immunoSEQ multiplex PCR; TCRdb's table is partial and in-frame only. The sample holds approximately 75,000 clones, about 73% seen once. The sequencing input was PBMCs. The chain carries TRBV5-1 and TRBJ2-1; TRBD1 matches at 8 bases. The clonotype comes from a woman in her sixties in good health and CMV-seropositive. The CDR3 loop is CASSLGQGLDEQFF. In DNA form, the CDR3 reads TGCGCCAGCAGCTTAGGACAGGGTTTGGATGAGCAGTTCTTC.